These T cell receptor beta chains were read from a single sample in a study of shared T cell receptors in the human thymus. The protocol was immunoSEQ multiplex PCR, while the TCRdb copy is restricted to in-frame clones and leaves out a portion. The data hold about 660,000 clones, with roughly 90% observed a single time. These sequences were also reported in another study, on human thymus T cells.

Material: thymocytes. These receptors came from a boy under three years old with a congenital heart defect. Both conserved end residues are part of each CDR3. The order of the fields is J gene, V gene, D gene, clone size, CDR3 protein, CDR3 DNA. A D gene is named only where the DNA matches it firmly. Where a row states a size, it is once, few, many or the class of an expanded clone; other rows omit it.

J: TRBJ2-7
V: TRBV5-4
D: .
size: .
CDR3: CASSPRRGEQYF
DNA: TGTGCCAGCAGCCCACGTCGGGGCGAGCAGTACTTC

J: TRBJ1-1
V: TRBV7-9
D: .
size: once
CDR3: CASSPRLGEGTEAFF
DNA: TGTGCCAGCAGCCCCCGGCTGGGGGAGGGCACTGAAGCTTTCTTT

J: TRBJ2-7
V: TRBV28
D: TRBD1
size: .
CDR3: CASSPLPGTGGEQYF
DNA: TGTGCCAGCAGTCCACTACCTGGGACAGGGGGCGAGCAGTACTTC

J: TRBJ2-5
V: TRBV11-1
D: TRBD1
size: .
CDR3: CASSFGTGGQETQYF
DNA: TGTGCCAGCAGCTTTGGGACAGGGGGGCAAGAGACCCAGTACTTC

J: TRBJ2-3
V: TRBV15
D: TRBD2
size: .
CDR3: CATSRARGRGTDTQYF
DNA: TGTGCCACCAGCAGAGCCCGCGGGAGGGGCACAGATACGCAGTATTTT

J: TRBJ2-1
V: TRBV5-4
D: .
size: few
CDR3: CASSSGLNNEQFF
DNA: TGTGCCAGCAGCTCGGGACTCAACAATGAGCAGTTCTTC

J: TRBJ2-6
V: TRBV29-1
D: TRBD1
size: .
CDR3: CSVESQGTRTSGANVLTF
DNA: TGCAGCGTTGAGTCACAGGGGACGCGTACCTCTGGGGCCAACGTCCTGACTTTC

J: TRBJ2-5
V: TRBV7-9
D: TRBD1
size: once
CDR3: CASSNDRGGETQYF
DNA: TGTGCCAGCAGCAATGACAGGGGCGGGGAGACCCAGTACTTC

J: TRBJ2-1
V: TRBV30
D: TRBD2
size: .
CDR3: CASSGLAGPKAGNEQFF
DNA: TGTGCCTCCTCGGGACTAGCGGGACCGAAGGCCGGAAATGAGCAGTTCTTC

J: TRBJ1-1
V: TRBV30
D: .
size: .
CDR3: CAWSSGQGGNTEAFF
DNA: TGTGCCTGGAGCTCAGGGCAGGGAGGGAACACTGAAGCTTTCTTT

J: TRBJ2-7
V: TRBV19
D: .
size: few
CDR3: CASSTSGGYEQYF
DNA: TGTGCCAGTAGTACCTCAGGGGGGTACGAGCAGTACTTC

J: TRBJ2-6
V: TRBV4-3
D: .
size: few
CDR3: CASSQDPAGPGANVLTF
DNA: TGCGCCAGCAGCCAAGATCCCGCGGGGCCTGGGGCCAACGTCCTGACTTTC

J: TRBJ1-2
V: TRBV6-1
D: TRBD1
size: .
CDR3: CASSLGGQGNYGYTF
DNA: TGTGCCAGCAGTTTGGGTGGACAGGGGAACTATGGCTACACCTTC

J: TRBJ2-7
V: TRBV29-1
D: TRBD1
size: once
CDR3: CSVERGQGHEQYF
DNA: TGCAGCGTTGAACGCGGACAGGGCCACGAGCAGTACTTC

J: TRBJ2-3
V: TRBV7-2
D: .
size: .
CDR3: CASSVSSETDTQYF
DNA: TGTGCCAGCAGCGTCTCAAGCGAAACAGATACGCAGTATTTT

J: TRBJ1-1
V: TRBV9
D: TRBD1
size: .
CDR3: CASSATGGMNTEAFF
DNA: TGTGCCAGCAGCGCCACAGGGGGCATGAACACTGAAGCTTTCTTT

J: TRBJ1-2
V: TRBV19
D: .
size: few
CDR3: CASSMDISYGYTF
DNA: TGTGCCAGTAGTATGGACATTTCCTATGGCTACACCTTC

J: TRBJ2-7
V: TRBV11-2
D: TRBD1
size: .
CDR3: CASSIQGSYEQYF
DNA: TGTGCCAGCAGCATACAGGGGTCCTACGAGCAGTACTTC

J: TRBJ2-2
V: TRBV10-1
D: TRBD1
size: .
CDR3: CASTATPGQPHFRTTGELFF
DNA: TGCGCCAGCACCGCTACACCGGGACAGCCCCATTTTAGAACGACCGGGGAGCTGTTTTTT

J: TRBJ2-1
V: TRBV27
D: .
size: .
CDR3: CASRDSTRGSYNEQFF
DNA: TGTGCCAGCAGGGACTCGACCCGCGGGTCCTACAATGAGCAGTTCTTC

J: TRBJ2-7
V: TRBV5-1
D: TRBD1
size: .
CDR3: CASSGGQAYEQYF
DNA: TGCGCCAGCAGCGGTGGACAGGCCTACGAGCAGTACTTC

J: TRBJ2-3
V: TRBV19
D: TRBD2
size: .
CDR3: CATGLAVHTDTQYF
DNA: TGTGCCACGGGACTAGCGGTACACACAGATACGCAGTATTTT

J: TRBJ1-4
V: TRBV2
D: TRBD1
size: .
CDR3: CASSEVTGVIRTNEKLFF
DNA: TGTGCCAGCAGTGAGGTGACAGGGGTAATTAGAACTAATGAAAAACTGTTTTTT

J: TRBJ2-4
V: TRBV4-1
D: TRBD2
size: .
CDR3: CASSQDSPSGRAFDIQYF
DNA: TGCGCCAGCAGCCAAGATAGTCCTAGCGGGAGGGCCTTCGACATTCAGTACTTC

J: TRBJ1-1
V: TRBV4-3
D: .
size: .
CDR3: CASSQAYVPGLRRGTEAFF
DNA: TGCGCCAGCAGCCAAGCCTATGTACCCGGTCTCCGGCGGGGCACTGAAGCTTTCTTT

J: TRBJ1-2
V: TRBV30
D: .
size: few
CDR3: CAWNNGGYTF
DNA: TGTGCCTGGAATAACGGTGGCTACACCTTC

J: TRBJ2-7
V: TRBV28
D: TRBD1
size: .
CDR3: CASSLGPRDRGIWQYF
DNA: TGTGCCAGCAGTTTGGGGCCCCGGGACAGGGGGATCTGGCAGTACTTC

J: TRBJ1-3
V: TRBV19
D: .
size: .
CDR3: CASSRLGDSGNTIYF
DNA: TGTGCCAGTAGCCGCCTCGGGGACTCTGGAAACACCATATATTTT

J: TRBJ1-5
V: TRBV19
D: .
size: .
CDR3: CASSSRGAHSNQPQHF
DNA: TGTGCCAGTAGTTCGCGGGGAGCCCATAGCAATCAGCCCCAGCATTTT

J: TRBJ1-5
V: TRBV2
D: .
size: .
CDR3: CASRRELDNQPQHF
DNA: TGTGCCAGCCGACGGGAGTTGGACAATCAGCCCCAGCATTTT

J: TRBJ1-3
V: TRBV12-5
D: .
size: .
CDR3: CASGLESDGSSGNTIYF
DNA: TGTGCTAGTGGTTTGGAGTCGGACGGGAGCTCTGGAAACACCATATATTTT

J: TRBJ2-3
V: TRBV9
D: TRBD1
size: .
CDR3: CASSVVTGGIDTQYF
DNA: TGTGCCAGCAGCGTAGTAACAGGGGGCATCGATACGCAGTATTTT